The 9 T cell receptor beta chains listed next were all sequenced from one sample in a study of early stage breast cancer tumors. Produced via immunoSEQ multiplex PCR; TCRdb's table is partial and in-frame only. The sample lists about 69,000 clones; approximately 84% were seen once. The sample consisted of blood. These receptors all stem from a person in their 40s with breast cancer.

The V gene is TRBV7-3, the J gene TRBJ2-6, with 9 nucleotides matching TRBD1. This CDR3 comprises 20 residues. Germline CDR1 is SGHTA and CDR2 is FQGTGA. V was clipped by 5 bases and J by 3 bases; unmatched bases: 17. CDR3 DNA: TGTGCCAGCAGCCTAAAACCGCCTTCCACAGGGGGCGTTGGGGCCAACGTCCTGACTTTC. Its translation: CASSLKPPSTGGVGANVLTF.

This clone was counted a single time. V usage is TRBV19 and J usage is TRBJ2-7; 8 bases agree with TRBD1. Germline CDR1 and CDR2: LNHDA and SQIVND (reference sequence). V shed 7 bases and J 3 bases; nucleotides not matched to a gene: 14. This CDR3 has 16 residues. The chain's CDR3 is CASILQADRAIYEQYF. The CDR3 coding sequence is TGTGCCAGTATTCTTCAGGCGGACAGGGCGATCTACGAGCAGTACTTC.

J is TRBJ1-3 and V is TRBV6-5; TRBD1 is a possible D gene (5 bases). Germline lookup yields CDR1 MNHEY and CDR2 SVGAGI. The CDR3 sequence is 13 residues long. V was shortened by 9 bases and J by 4 bases, with 13 bases between the two germline ends. The CDR3 region has the DNA TGTGCCAGTGGGGGGATAATCGGAAACACCATATATTTT. It is translated as CASGGIIGNTIYF.

In DNA form, the CDR3 reads TGCGCCAGCGGGGACAGGGGGCCGAACACTGAAGCTTTCTTT. Translating gives CASGDRGPNTEAFF. The chain joins TRBV10-2 to TRBJ1-1, with TRBD1 identical over 12 bases. The CDR3 contains 14 residues. V lost 8 bases to trimming and J lost 1 base; unmatched junction nucleotides: 2. The germline gives CDR1 WSHSY, CDR2 SAAADI.

The chain recombines TRBV6-6 with TRBJ2-5; no reliable D call. The germline gives CDR1 MNHNY, CDR2 SVGAGI (reference sequence). Trimming pared 7 bases from V and 8 bases from J, leaving 11 bases between. This CDR3 region has 11 residues. DNA for the CDR3: TGTGCCAGCACGATTGGGGTTACCCAGTACTTC. Translated, it gives CASTIGVTQYF.

The genes are TRBV6-5 and TRBJ1-2; 9 nucleotides match TRBD1. Per the germline V gene, CDR1 is MNHEY and CDR2 is SVGAGI. This CDR3 is built from 14 residues. J was trimmed by 6 bases and V by 5 bases; bases with no gene match: 7. CDR3 protein: CASSPDRGMDGYTF. The CDR3 nucleotides read TGTGCCAGCAGTCCTGACAGGGGGATGGATGGCTACACCTTC.

This clone has more than one count but fewer than ten. The CDR3 spells CASSYASGQGRSGYTF. CDR3 DNA sequence: TGTGCCAGCAGTTATGCCTCGGGACAGGGGAGGTCTGGCTACACCTTC. The V and J genes are TRBV6-5 and TRBJ1-2, with 10 nucleotides matching TRBD1. The CDR3 is 16 residues long. Germline values: CDR1 MNHEY, CDR2 SVGAGI. The junction had 11 bases not matched to a gene; V was cut back by 3 bases and J by 7 bases.

This clone was recorded a few times. The V and J genes are TRBV19 and TRBJ2-2; D perhaps matches TRBD1 (6 bases). This CDR3 has 16 residues. Germline V lookup: CDR1 LNHDA, CDR2 SQIVND (reference sequence). Trimming removed 5 bases at V and 5 bases at J, with 18 bases between. CDR3 amino acids: CASSPQGQIPTGELFF. CDR3 nucleotide sequence: TGTGCCAGTAGTCCCCAAGGACAGATACCAACCGGGGAGCTGTTTTTT.

CDR3 nucleotides: TGTGCCAGCAGCTCTCGGACAGGGGAGAACTATGGCTACACCTTC. Amino acid sequence: CASSSRTGENYGYTF. This rearrangement joins TRBV7-3 to TRBJ1-2; the match to TRBD1 covers 9 bases. With 4 bases clipped from V and 2 bases from J, the junction kept 5 bases outside the gene matches. The CDR3 covers 15 residues. The germline V gene encodes CDR1 SGHTA and CDR2 FQGTGA. The full variable domain, rest sourced from reference TRBV7-3 and TRBJ1-2, is GAGVSQTPSNKVTEKGKYVELRCDPISGHTALYWYRQSLGQGPEFLIYFQGTGAADDSGLPNDRFFAVRPEGSVSTLKIQRTERGDSAVYLCASSSRTGENYGYTFGSGTRLTVV.